Listed below are T cell receptor beta chains from one sample, sequenced in a study of blood T cells in healthy people across ages. TCRdb re-derived calls from the 5' RACE reads in MiXCR, one entry per CDR3 protein. The table records roughly 1.5 million distinct CDR3 sequences, roughly 43% of them present only once. The sample taken for sequencing was blood. The receptors originated from a woman under 30 in good health. Both conserved end residues are part of each CDR3. D genes are given only for firm matches. The size field is filled for only some rows; it gives once, few, many or a size class.

j_gene: TRBJ1-6; d_gene: TRBD1; v_gene: TRBV29-1; abundance: many; CDR3aa: CSVRTGGSYNSPLHF; CDR3nt: TGCAGCGTAAGGACAGGGGGCTCCTATAATTCACCCCTCCACTTT
j_gene: TRBJ2-7; d_gene: .; v_gene: TRBV20-1; abundance: many; CDR3aa: CSANKARGVLSYEQYF; CDR3nt: TGCAGTGCTAATAAAGCCAGGGGAGTACTTTCCTACGAGCAGTACTTC
j_gene: TRBJ1-1; d_gene: .; v_gene: TRBV14; abundance: many; CDR3aa: CASSQDLNTEAFF; CDR3nt: TGCGCCAGCAGCCAAGACTTGAACACTGAAGCTTTCTTT
j_gene: TRBJ2-3; d_gene: .; v_gene: TRBV5-6; abundance: .; CDR3aa: CASSLAVIPDTQYF; CDR3nt: TGTGCCAGCAGCTTGGCCGTGATCCCAGATACGCAGTATTTT
j_gene: TRBJ1-5; d_gene: TRBD1; v_gene: TRBV10-3; abundance: many; CDR3aa: CAISDGQGNQPQHF; CDR3nt: TGTGCCATCAGTGACGGACAGGGCAATCAGCCCCAGCATTTT
j_gene: TRBJ2-4; d_gene: TRBD2; v_gene: TRBV7-2; abundance: .; CDR3aa: CASSFIWTSDAKNIQYF; CDR3nt: TGTGCCAGCAGCTTTATCTGGACTAGCGATGCCAAAAACATTCAGTACTTC
j_gene: TRBJ2-1; d_gene: TRBD2; v_gene: TRBV6-2/TRBV6-3; abundance: .; CDR3aa: CASSYSKSWTSGRVPDNEQFF; CDR3nt: TGTGCCAGCAGTTACTCGAAGAGTTGGACTAGCGGGAGAGTACCAGACAATGAGCAGTTCTTC
j_gene: TRBJ2-3; d_gene: .; v_gene: TRBV7-9; abundance: .; CDR3aa: CASSLVGTVTDTQYF; CDR3nt: TGTGCCAGCAGCTTAGTGGGGACTGTCACAGATACGCAGTATTTT
j_gene: TRBJ1-1; d_gene: .; v_gene: TRBV20-1; abundance: .; CDR3aa: CRARAGSYYAEAFF; CDR3nt: TGCAGAGCTAGGGCGGGTAGTTACTACGCTGAAGCTTTCTTT
j_gene: TRBJ2-3; d_gene: .; v_gene: TRBV30; abundance: .; CDR3aa: CAWNGGGRDTQYF; CDR3nt: TGTGCCTGGAATGGAGGGGGAAGAGATACGCAGTATTTT
j_gene: TRBJ2-7; d_gene: .; v_gene: TRBV27; abundance: .; CDR3aa: CASSQDRWADEQYF; CDR3nt: TGTGCCAGCAGCCAAGACAGGTGGGCCGACGAGCAGTACTTC
j_gene: TRBJ1-2; d_gene: TRBD1; v_gene: TRBV6-1; abundance: few; CDR3aa: CASSDGTGGWNYGYTF; CDR3nt: TGTGCCAGCAGTGATGGGACAGGGGGCTGGAACTATGGCTACACCTTC
j_gene: TRBJ2-2; d_gene: TRBD1; v_gene: TRBV6-2/TRBV6-3; abundance: .; CDR3aa: CASSTHDRENTGELFF; CDR3nt: TGTGCCAGCAGTACCCACGACAGGGAGAACACCGGGGAGCTGTTTTTT
j_gene: TRBJ2-1; d_gene: .; v_gene: TRBV7-3; abundance: .; CDR3aa: CASSLLGDPGGEQFF; CDR3nt: TGTGCCAGTAGCTTACTGGGGGATCCTGGGGGTGAGCAGTTCTTC
j_gene: TRBJ2-7; d_gene: TRBD2; v_gene: TRBV6-5; abundance: .; CDR3aa: CASSSETSGEFYEQYF; CDR3nt: TGTGCCAGCAGTTCCGAGACTAGCGGGGAATTCTACGAGCAGTACTTC
j_gene: TRBJ2-3; d_gene: TRBD2; v_gene: TRBV6-2/TRBV6-3; abundance: .; CDR3aa: CASSYPGLLRDTQYF; CDR3nt: TGTGCCAGCAGTTACCCGGGACTACTCAGAGATACGCAGTATTTT
j_gene: TRBJ1-2; d_gene: .; v_gene: TRBV4-3; abundance: .; CDR3aa: CASSQDGPSGLRYGYTF; CDR3nt: TGCGCCAGCAGCCAAGACGGGCCATCAGGTCTGCGCTATGGCTACACCTTC
j_gene: TRBJ2-7; d_gene: .; v_gene: TRBV4-2; abundance: few; CDR3aa: CASSISFGSSYEQYF; CDR3nt: TGTGCCAGCAGCATTAGCTTCGGAAGCTCCTACGAGCAGTACTTC
j_gene: TRBJ2-3; d_gene: .; v_gene: TRBV20-1; abundance: .; CDR3aa: CSARDSPRTDTQYF; CDR3nt: TGCAGTGCTAGAGATTCCCCCCGCACAGATACGCAGTATTTT
j_gene: TRBJ2-1; d_gene: TRBD2; v_gene: TRBV2; abundance: .; CDR3aa: CASSDLAGRQFF; CDR3nt: TGTGCCAGCAGTGACCTAGCGGGTCGGCAGTTCTTC
j_gene: TRBJ2-7; d_gene: .; v_gene: TRBV29-1; abundance: few; CDR3aa: CSVEDGGAHRSYEQYF; CDR3nt: TGCAGCGTTGAAGATGGAGGGGCGCACAGGTCCTACGAGCAGTACTTC
j_gene: TRBJ2-1; d_gene: .; v_gene: TRBV20-1; abundance: few; CDR3aa: CSARSVLPHNEQFF; CDR3nt: TGCAGTGCTAGATCCGTCCTCCCCCACAATGAGCAGTTCTTC
j_gene: TRBJ1-1; d_gene: TRBD1; v_gene: TRBV13; abundance: .; CDR3aa: CASSSNDRGQNTEAFF; CDR3nt: TGTGCCAGCAGCTCGAATGACAGGGGGCAGAACACTGAAGCTTTCTTT
j_gene: TRBJ2-5; d_gene: TRBD2; v_gene: TRBV20-1; abundance: .; CDR3aa: CSARPGLAGNNEQYF; CDR3nt: TGCAGTGCTAGACCGGGACTAGCGGGAAACAATGAGCAGTACTTC
j_gene: TRBJ1-2; d_gene: TRBD1; v_gene: TRBV20-1; abundance: .; CDR3aa: CSAYDRVNGYTF; CDR3nt: TGCAGTGCTTACGACAGGGTCAATGGCTACACCTTC
j_gene: TRBJ2-3; d_gene: .; v_gene: TRBV10-3; abundance: .; CDR3aa: CAINSKSTDTQYF; CDR3nt: TGTGCCATCAATAGCAAAAGCACAGATACGCAGTATTTT
j_gene: TRBJ2-7; d_gene: .; v_gene: TRBV20-1; abundance: .; CDR3aa: CSANARDLAPYEQYF; CDR3nt: TGCAGTGCTAACGCAAGGGATCTTGCCCCCTACGAGCAGTACTTC
j_gene: TRBJ1-2; d_gene: .; v_gene: TRBV27; abundance: few; CDR3aa: CASSLLGAPYGYTF; CDR3nt: TGTGCCAGCAGTTTATTGGGGGCCCCCTATGGCTACACCTTC
j_gene: TRBJ2-5; d_gene: .; v_gene: TRBV7-9; abundance: few; CDR3aa: CASSLDLRGANQETQYF; CDR3nt: TGTGCCAGCAGCTTAGATCTCCGGGGGGCCAACCAAGAGACCCAGTACTTC
j_gene: TRBJ2-7; d_gene: TRBD1; v_gene: TRBV29-1; abundance: few; CDR3aa: CSVRQGTSYEQYF; CDR3nt: TGCAGCGTTCGACAGGGTACGAGCTACGAGCAGTACTTC
j_gene: TRBJ2-5; d_gene: TRBD2; v_gene: TRBV6-2/TRBV6-3; abundance: .; CDR3aa: CASSYATSGRAEQYF; CDR3nt: TGTGCCAGCAGTTACGCGACTAGCGGGAGGGCTGAGCAGTACTTC
j_gene: TRBJ2-1; d_gene: .; v_gene: TRBV7-8; abundance: .; CDR3aa: CASSLARMASYNEQFF; CDR3nt: TGTGCCAGCAGCTTAGCCCGGATGGCATCCTACAATGAGCAGTTCTTC
j_gene: TRBJ2-5; d_gene: .; v_gene: TRBV27; abundance: few; CDR3aa: CASSYQGGQTQYF; CDR3nt: TGTGCCAGCAGTTATCAGGGTGGGCAGACCCAGTACTTC
j_gene: TRBJ2-5; d_gene: TRBD1; v_gene: TRBV6-5; abundance: few; CDR3aa: CASSYSSDRGIGETQYF; CDR3nt: TGTGCCAGCAGTTACTCGTCGGACAGGGGGATTGGGGAGACCCAGTACTTC
j_gene: TRBJ2-3; d_gene: TRBD1; v_gene: TRBV5-1; abundance: few; CDR3aa: CASSGTGGTNTQYF; CDR3nt: TGCGCCAGCAGTGGGACAGGGGGGACAAATACGCAGTATTTT
j_gene: TRBJ1-2; d_gene: .; v_gene: TRBV6-5; abundance: many; CDR3aa: CASSPRTENYGYTF; CDR3nt: TGTGCCAGCAGTCCTCGGACAGAGAACTATGGCTACACCTTC
j_gene: TRBJ2-1; d_gene: .; v_gene: TRBV29-1; abundance: .; CDR3aa: CSVEVPGSYNEQFF; CDR3nt: TGCAGCGTTGAGGTGCCAGGGTCGTACAATGAGCAGTTCTTC
j_gene: TRBJ1-2; d_gene: .; v_gene: TRBV2; abundance: .; CDR3aa: CASTRDGNYGYTF; CDR3nt: TGTGCCAGCACTCGGGACGGTAACTATGGCTACACCTTC
j_gene: TRBJ1-1; d_gene: .; v_gene: TRBV7-2; abundance: .; CDR3aa: CASREYGGMNTEAFF; CDR3nt: TGTGCCAGCAGGGAGTACGGGGGCATGAACACTGAAGCTTTCTTT
j_gene: TRBJ1-5; d_gene: .; v_gene: TRBV9; abundance: few; CDR3aa: CASSVVERVNQPQHF; CDR3nt: TGTGCCAGCAGCGTAGTTGAAAGGGTTAATCAGCCCCAGCATTTT
j_gene: TRBJ1-2; d_gene: .; v_gene: TRBV27; abundance: .; CDR3aa: CASSFGRDDYGYTF; CDR3nt: TGTGCCAGCAGTTTCGGGAGGGACGACTATGGCTACACCTTC
j_gene: TRBJ1-1; d_gene: .; v_gene: TRBV20-1; abundance: many; CDR3aa: CSARTAIMNTEAFF; CDR3nt: TGCAGTGCTAGGACAGCCATAATGAACACTGAAGCTTTCTTT
j_gene: TRBJ1-2; d_gene: .; v_gene: TRBV15; abundance: few; CDR3aa: CATSRGELRGYTF; CDR3nt: TGTGCCACCAGCAGAGGGGAATTACGTGGCTACACCTTC
j_gene: TRBJ2-1; d_gene: .; v_gene: TRBV29-1; abundance: few; CDR3aa: CSVGKTHNEQFF; CDR3nt: TGCAGCGTTGGGAAGACCCACAATGAGCAGTTCTTC
j_gene: TRBJ2-7; d_gene: .; v_gene: TRBV6-1; abundance: few; CDR3aa: CASSEEVLSSYEQYF; CDR3nt: TGTGCCAGCAGTGAAGAGGTCCTTAGCTCCTACGAGCAGTACTTC
j_gene: TRBJ2-1; d_gene: TRBD2; v_gene: TRBV11-2; abundance: many; CDR3aa: CASSSPNLLAGGINEQFF; CDR3nt: TGTGCCAGCAGCTCCCCCAACCTACTAGCGGGGGGAATCAATGAGCAGTTCTTC
j_gene: TRBJ2-3; d_gene: TRBD1; v_gene: TRBV20-1; abundance: .; CDR3aa: CSAPRTGGMADTQYF; CDR3nt: TGCAGTGCTCCCAGGACAGGGGGTATGGCAGATACGCAGTATTTT
j_gene: TRBJ1-2; d_gene: TRBD1; v_gene: TRBV2; abundance: few; CDR3aa: CASSAQGVNYGYTF; CDR3nt: TGTGCCAGCAGCGCCCAGGGGGTTAACTATGGCTACACCTTC
j_gene: TRBJ2-1; d_gene: TRBD1; v_gene: TRBV20-1; abundance: .; CDR3aa: CSVPGQGLLNEQFF; CDR3nt: TGCAGTGTTCCGGGACAGGGTCTTCTAAATGAGCAGTTCTTC
j_gene: TRBJ1-1; d_gene: .; v_gene: TRBV3-1; abundance: .; CDR3aa: CASSQNTGNTEAFF; CDR3nt: TGTGCCAGCAGCCAAAACACAGGGAACACTGAAGCTTTCTTT
j_gene: TRBJ2-2; d_gene: TRBD2; v_gene: TRBV29-1; abundance: .; CDR3aa: CSAGTSGRGHGELFF; CDR3nt: TGCAGCGCAGGGACTAGCGGGCGCGGCCACGGGGAGCTGTTTTTT
j_gene: TRBJ1-2; d_gene: .; v_gene: TRBV6-5; abundance: few; CDR3aa: CASSSPPTLSGYGYTF; CDR3nt: TGTGCCAGCAGTTCTCCACCAACCTTAAGTGGCTATGGCTACACCTTC
j_gene: TRBJ2-3; d_gene: .; v_gene: TRBV12-3/TRBV12-4; abundance: .; CDR3aa: CASSSIAFDTQYF; CDR3nt: TGTGCCAGCAGCTCGATCGCGTTTGATACGCAGTATTTT
j_gene: TRBJ2-4; d_gene: .; v_gene: TRBV29-1; abundance: .; CDR3aa: CSVVLGGHHEQYF; CDR3nt: TGCAGCGTTGTTCTTGGGGGGCATCATGAGCAGTACTTC